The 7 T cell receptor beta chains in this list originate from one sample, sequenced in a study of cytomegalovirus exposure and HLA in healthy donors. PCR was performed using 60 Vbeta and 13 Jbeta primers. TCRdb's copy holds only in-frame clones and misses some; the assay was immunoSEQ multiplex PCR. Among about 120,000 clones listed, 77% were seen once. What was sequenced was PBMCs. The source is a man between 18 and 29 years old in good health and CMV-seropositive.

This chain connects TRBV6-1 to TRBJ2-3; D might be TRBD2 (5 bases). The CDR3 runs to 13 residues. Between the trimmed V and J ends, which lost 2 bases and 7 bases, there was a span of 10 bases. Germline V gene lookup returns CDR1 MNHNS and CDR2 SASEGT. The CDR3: CASSETQRNTQYF. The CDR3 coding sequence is TGTGCCAGCAGTGAAACTCAGCGGAATACGCAGTATTTT.

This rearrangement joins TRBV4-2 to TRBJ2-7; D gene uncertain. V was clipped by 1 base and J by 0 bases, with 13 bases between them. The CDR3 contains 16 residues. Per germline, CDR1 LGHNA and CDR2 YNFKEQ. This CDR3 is CASSQVAGQSSYEQYF. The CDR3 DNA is TGTGCCAGCAGCCAAGTGGCAGGCCAAAGCTCCTACGAGCAGTACTTC.

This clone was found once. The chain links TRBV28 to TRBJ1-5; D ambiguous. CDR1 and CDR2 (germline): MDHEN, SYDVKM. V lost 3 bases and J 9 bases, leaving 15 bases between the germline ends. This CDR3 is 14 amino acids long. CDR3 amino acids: CASSFPAAAGPQHF. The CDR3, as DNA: TGTGCCAGCAGTTTTCCGGCGGCCGCGGGGCCCCAGCATTTT.

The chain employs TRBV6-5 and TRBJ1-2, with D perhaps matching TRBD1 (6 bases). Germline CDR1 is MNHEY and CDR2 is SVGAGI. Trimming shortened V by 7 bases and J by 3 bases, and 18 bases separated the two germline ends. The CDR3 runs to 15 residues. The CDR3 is CASISGDRRDYGYTF. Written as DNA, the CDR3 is TGTGCCAGCATTTCAGGGGATAGACGAGACTATGGCTACACCTTC.

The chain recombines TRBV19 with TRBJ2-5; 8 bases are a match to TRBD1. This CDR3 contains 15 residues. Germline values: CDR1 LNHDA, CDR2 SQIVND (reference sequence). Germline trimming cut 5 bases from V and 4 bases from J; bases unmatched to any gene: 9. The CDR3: CASSVRQGLSETQYF. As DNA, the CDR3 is TGTGCCAGTAGTGTGAGACAGGGGCTCTCAGAGACCCAGTACTTC.

The CDR3 here is CASSAGWANQPQHF. The CDR3 nucleotides read TGTGCCAGCAGTGCAGGGTGGGCCAATCAGCCCCAGCATTTT. The chain couples TRBV6-1 to TRBJ1-5; D perhaps matches TRBD1 (5 bases). This CDR3 has 14 amino acids. Looked up from germline, CDR1 is MNHNS and CDR2 is SASEGT. Trimming removed 4 bases from V and 3 bases from J, with 10 bases in between.

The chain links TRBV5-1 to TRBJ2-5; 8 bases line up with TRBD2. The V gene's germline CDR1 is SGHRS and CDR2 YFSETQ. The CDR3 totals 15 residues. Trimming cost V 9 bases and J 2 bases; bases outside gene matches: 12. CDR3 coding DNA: TGCGCCACCGGCCGGGGGGGAGGGAGTCAAGAGACCCAGTACTTC. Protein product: CATGRGGGSQETQYF. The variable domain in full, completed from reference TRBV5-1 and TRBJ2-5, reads KAGVTQTPRYLIKTRGQQVTLSCSPISGHRSVSWYQQTPGQGLQFLFEYFSETQRNKGNFPGRFSGRQFSNSRSEMNVSTLELGDSALYLCATGRGGGSQETQYFGPGTRLLVL.